The 22 T cell receptor beta chains given below trace back to one sample, sequenced in a study of control samples from healthy donors and cancer patients. The protocol was immunoSEQ multiplex PCR, while the TCRdb copy is restricted to in-frame clones and leaves out a portion. In the table there are about 130,000 clones, 85% to 95% of which are singletons. Sequenced material: PBMCs. The origin of the receptors is a man of 80 years or more with head and neck cancer.

This chain connects TRBV4-2 to TRBJ1-1; tentative D call: TRBD1 (6 bases). The germline V and J ends were trimmed by 0 bases and 4 bases, with 12 bases remaining between them. CDR3 length: 15 amino acids. Germline loops: CDR1 LGHNA, CDR2 YNFKEQ. The CDR3 here is CASSQEFGGGTEAFF. The CDR3 nucleotides are TGTGCCAGCAGCCAAGAGTTCGGGGGCGGCACTGAAGCTTTCTTT.

The CDR3 region is CASSPTRNQETQYF. Here the CDR3 DNA reads TGTGCCAGCTCACCAACTCGAAATCAAGAGACCCAGTACTTC. This chain joins TRBV18 and TRBJ2-5, with unresolved D. V lost 2 bases and J lost 2, with 9 bases in between. This CDR3 has 14 residues. Germline loops: CDR1 KGHSH, CDR2 LQKENI.

This rearrangement joins TRBV10-3 to TRBJ2-1; 8 nucleotides agree with TRBD1. Per germline, CDR1 ENHRY and CDR2 SYGVKD. The CDR3 sequence is 13 residues long. Trimming removed 0 bases from V and 12 bases from J; junction bases left unmatched: 4. The CDR3 region has the DNA TGTGCCATCAGTGAGTCCGTCAGGGGGCTGCAGTTCTTC. It encodes CAISESVRGLQFF.

This clone was seen once. The chain couples TRBV30 to TRBJ2-7, with D unresolved. The germline V gene has CDR1 GTSNPN and CDR2 SVGIG (reference sequence). This CDR3 spans 15 amino acids. With 2 bases removed from V and 0 bases from J, the gap between germline ends came to 14 bases. CDR3 residues: CAWSLTSATSYEQYF. CDR3 DNA: TGTGCCTGGAGTCTCACCAGCGCGACCTCCTACGAGCAGTACTTC.

The chain uses TRBV18 and TRBJ2-7; D remains ambiguous. CDR1 is KGHSH, CDR2 LQKENI, per germline. The CDR3 runs 15 residues. V dropped 3 bases and J dropped 3 bases, with 15 bases sitting between them. The CDR3 DNA sequence: TGTGCCAGCTCACCGGCCGAGTCCTTGGTCTACGAGCAGTACTTC. Its translation is CASSPAESLVYEQYF.

J is TRBJ1-2 and V is TRBV14; D is ambiguous. V lost 2 bases and J lost 8, with 12 bases in between. Germline values: CDR1 SGHDN, CDR2 FVKESK. The CDR3 contains 13 residues. CDR3 region: CASSQYEGRGYTF. The CDR3 nucleotides are TGTGCCAGCAGCCAATATGAGGGCCGGGGCTACACCTTC.

V is TRBV7-8 and J is TRBJ1-4, with TRBD1 identical over 8 bases. V lost 8 bases to trimming and J lost 0 bases; unmatched junction nucleotides: 8. There are 16 residues in the CDR3. Per the germline V gene, CDR1 is SGHVS and CDR2 is FQNEAQ. In nucleotides, the CDR3 is TGTGCCAGCGGGCGACAGGGGATGACAACTAATGAAAAACTGTTTTTT. Translating it yields CASGRQGMTTNEKLFF.

This clone has a single count. The rearrangement joins TRBV29-1 to TRBJ1-1, with D perhaps TRBD1 (5 bases). The germline V gene encodes CDR1 SQVTM and CDR2 ANQGSEA. There are 14 residues in the CDR3. Trimming pared 0 bases from V and 7 bases from J, leaving 15 bases between. The CDR3 protein is CSVEEGVGFSEAFF. The CDR3 DNA is TGCAGCGTTGAAGAGGGGGTAGGGTTCAGTGAAGCTTTCTTT.

The chain carries TRBV2 and TRBJ1-1; tentative D call: TRBD1 (6 bases). This CDR3 is 14 amino acids long. CDR1 SNHLY and CDR2 FYNNEI come from the germline V gene. The CDR3 here is CVTALGQMNTEAFF. The CDR3 region has the DNA TGTGTTACAGCGTTAGGACAGATGAACACTGAAGCTTTCTTT.

The CDR3: CASSESTDQPQHF. CDR3 nucleotides: TGCGCCAGCAGTGAGTCCACAGACCAGCCCCAGCATTTT. This chain uses TRBV10-1 with TRBJ1-5; D remains unclear. Germline V gene data show CDR1 as WNHNN and CDR2 as SYGVQD (reference sequence). Trimming stripped 0 bases from V and 7 bases from J, with 7 bases between. The CDR3 length is 13 residues.

The chain recombines TRBV5-1 with TRBJ2-1; 9 bases line up with TRBD1. Germline V lookup: CDR1 SGHRS, CDR2 YFSETQ. V lost 4 bases, J lost 5 bases, and 10 bases stayed unmatched. This CDR3 comprises 16 residues. This chain's CDR3 is CASSLGTGFFHNEQFF. The CDR3 DNA follows: TGCGCCAGCAGCCTGGGGACAGGGTTTTTCCACAATGAGCAGTTCTTC.

The chain links TRBV9 to TRBJ2-1; no clear D. This CDR3 has 15 amino acids. The germline V gene has CDR1 SGDLS and CDR2 YYNGEE. V shed 1 base and J shed 2 bases, with 10 bases lying between them. The CDR3 DNA sequence: TGTGCCAGCAGCGTAATCTCAGCTACCTACAATGAGCAGTTCTTC. It specifies CASSVISATYNEQFF.

The chain uses TRBV2 and TRBJ2-5; D may correspond to TRBD1 or TRBD2 (6 bases each). V gave up 4 bases and J gave up 10 bases, with 13 bases separating them. This CDR3 contains 12 residues. Germline V gene sequence: CDR1 SNHLY, CDR2 FYNNEI. This chain's CDR3 is CASSGNEGGQYF. In nucleotides, the CDR3 is TGTGCCAGCAGTGGAAACGAGGGGGGCCAGTACTTC.

This chain uses TRBV19 with TRBJ1-6; the D gene is possibly TRBD1 (5 bases). V lost 3 bases to trimming and J lost 7 bases, with 10 bases between them. The germline V gene encodes CDR1 LNHDA and CDR2 SQIVND (reference sequence). This CDR3 is built from 14 residues. CDR3 sequence: CASSIVGPNSPLHF. DNA for the CDR3: TGTGCCAGTAGTATCGTGGGACCAAATTCACCCCTCCACTTT.

The rearrangement uses TRBV14 and TRBJ2-5; TRBD1 aligns across 9 bases. CDR1 SGHDN and CDR2 FVKESK come from the germline V gene. V was clipped by 8 bases and J by 5 bases; unmatched bases: 12. This CDR3 is 15 amino acids long. CDR3 amino acids: CASDPGTGKRETQYF. For the CDR3, the DNA is TGTGCCAGCGACCCCGGGACAGGGAAGAGGGAGACCCAGTACTTC.

The chain is built from TRBV6-6 and TRBJ2-7; TRBD1 matches 11 bases. Germline lookup yields CDR1 MNHNY and CDR2 SVGAGI (reference sequence). CDR3 length: 15 amino acids. Trimming took 10 bases from V and 1 from J; bases not matched to a gene: 9. The CDR3 here is CATRPGTGGSYEQYF. The CDR3, as DNA: TGTGCCACAAGACCCGGGACAGGGGGTTCCTACGAGCAGTACTTC.

The rearrangement joins TRBV23-1 to TRBJ2-7; D remains ambiguous. TRBV23-1 qualifies as an ORF whose function is uncertain. This CDR3 is built from 13 residues. Trimming took off 5 bases at V and 1 base at J, with 9 bases between the two ends. The CDR3 loop is CASSEDRSYEQYF. The CDR3 DNA reads as TGCGCCAGCAGTGAGGACCGGTCCTACGAGCAGTACTTC.

The chain carries TRBV19 and TRBJ1-3; D call uncertain. The CDR3 spans 15 residues. Germline V lookup: CDR1 LNHDA, CDR2 SQIVND (reference sequence). V lost 2 bases, J lost 0 bases, and 8 bases lay in between. CDR3 sequence reads: CASSIRDSSGNTIYF. As DNA, the CDR3 is TGTGCCAGTAGTATACGGGATAGCTCTGGAAACACCATATATTTT.

This chain joins TRBV27 and TRBJ1-2; 8 bases are a match to TRBD1. This CDR3 contains 16 residues. V lost 5 bases, J lost 3 bases, and 11 bases stayed unmatched. CDR1 and CDR2 from the germline V gene are MNHEY and SMNVEV (reference sequence). CDR3 nucleotides: TGTGCCAGCAGTAAAAAGGCCCAGGGGGCCCACTATGGCTACACCTTC. Translated, it gives CASSKKAQGAHYGYTF.

The genes are TRBV7-2 and TRBJ2-1; 14 nucleotides line up with TRBD2. The CDR3 extends over 16 amino acids. Per the germline V gene, CDR1 is SGHTA and CDR2 is FQGNSA. J gave up 7 bases and V 1 base, and 3 bases lay outside the gene matches. CDR3 sequence: CASSLVGTSGGNEQFF. The DNA for the CDR3 is TGTGCCAGCAGCTTAGTAGGGACTAGCGGGGGTAATGAGCAGTTCTTC.

The genes are TRBV19 and TRBJ1-1; D gene uncertain. The CDR3 spans 13 residues. Trimming took 2 bases from V and 5 from J, leaving 9 bases between them. The germline V gene has CDR1 LNHDA and CDR2 SQIVND (reference sequence). As DNA, the CDR3 is TGTGCCAGTAGTATAAGGCAGTATACTGAAGCTTTCTTT. Translating it yields CASSIRQYTEAFF.

The CDR3 is CASSLRLPRTDTQYF. Here the CDR3 DNA reads TGTGCCAGCAGTCTGAGGTTGCCGAGAACAGATACGCAGTATTTT. The genes are TRBV7-2 and TRBJ2-3; D is ambiguous. With 6 bases removed from V and 3 bases from J, the gap between germline ends came to 16 bases. The length of the CDR3 is 15 residues. Germline loops: CDR1 SGHTA, CDR2 FQGNSA.